This T cell receptor (beta chain) was found in a study of identical twins. Addition of a universal primer site occurred through template switching, and cDNA carried unique molecular identifiers. In TCRdb, the 5' RACE reads were re-called with MiXCR into one record per CDR3 protein. The sample lists approximately 240,000 distinct CDR3 sequences; more than 12% were seen once. A note on this clonotype: What it binds is not known.

The donor group consisted entirely of healthy Caucasians. Broader study findings: The abundant beta clonotypes from cord blood had fewer insertions, and memory repertoires had none of this.

CDR1 and CDR2 from the germline V gene are SNHLY and FYNNEI. The trim removed 4 bases at V and 4 bases at J, leaving 6 bases unmatched. The CDR3 runs 15 residues. Sequencing input: memory (CD45RO+) T cells sorted from blood. This receptor was obtained from a woman in her late teens or twenties in good health. The J gene is TRBJ2-2, the V gene TRBV2; 7 bases align to TRBD1. The CDR3 region is CASSVDRVGTGELFF. CDR3 nucleotide sequence: TGTGCCAGCAGTGTCGACAGGGTCGGCACCGGGGAGCTGTTTTTT. The full variable domain, rest sourced from reference TRBV2 and TRBJ2-2, is EPEVTQTPSHQVTQMGQEVILRCVPISNHLYFYWYRQILGQKVEFLVSFYNNEISEKSEIFDDQFSVERPDGSNFTLKIRSTKLEDSAMYFCASSVDRVGTGELFFGEGSRLTVL.